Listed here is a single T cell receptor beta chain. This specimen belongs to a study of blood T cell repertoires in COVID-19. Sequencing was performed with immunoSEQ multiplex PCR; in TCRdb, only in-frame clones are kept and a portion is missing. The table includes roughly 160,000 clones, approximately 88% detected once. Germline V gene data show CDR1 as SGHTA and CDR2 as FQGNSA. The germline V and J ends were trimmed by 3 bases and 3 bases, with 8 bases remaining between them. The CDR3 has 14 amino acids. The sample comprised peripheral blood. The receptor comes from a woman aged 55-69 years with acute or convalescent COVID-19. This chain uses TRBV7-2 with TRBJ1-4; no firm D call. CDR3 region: CASSFSISNEKLFF. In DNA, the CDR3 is TGTGCCAGCAGCTTCTCTATTTCTAATGAAAAACTGTTTTTT.